Described below is a single T cell receptor (beta chain) sequence and its context. As yet, its antigen is unknown. The entry originates in a study of cytomegalovirus exposure and HLA in healthy donors. Findings of the study overall: The study put around 180 TCR beta chains on its list as cytomegalovirus-associated.

Assay: immunoSEQ multiplex PCR; the TCRdb copy retains only in-frame clones and omits some. The sample comprises approximately 150,000 clones, approximately 90% of which are singletons, and 3.5% to 5.5% rests with the top ten. The receptor's source is a man younger than 35 in good health and CMV-seropositive. The sample taken for sequencing was PBMCs.

CDR3 residues: CASSPGDWGGAGTDTQYF. CDR3 DNA sequence: TGTGCCAGCTCACCGGGAGACTGGGGGGGGGCTGGCACAGATACGCAGTATTTT. The chain carries TRBV18 and TRBJ2-3; maybe TRBD2 (7 bases). V was clipped by 3 bases and J by 1 base, with 20 bases between them. Germline assignment: CDR1 KGHSH and CDR2 LQKENI. The CDR3 extends over 18 amino acids.